This is a list of T cell receptor beta chains from one sample in a study of Ad26.COV2.S vaccination and SARS-CoV-2 variants. TCRdb keeps only in-frame clones here, not all; method: immunoSEQ multiplex PCR. The sample includes roughly 300,000 clones, about 89% of them seen just once. The sequenced sample was peripheral blood, obtained in a trial of Ad26.COV2.S vaccine versus placebo. The receptors were sampled from a person aged 18-60 years who received the Ad26.COV2.S COVID-19 vaccine or a placebo. Each CDR3 is given with its conserved first and last residue. The D gene is left open where the match is weak. Some rows have no size entry. The others give once, few or many, or a class for an expanded clone.

D gene: -; V gene: TRBV18; clone size: -; J gene: TRBJ2-3; CDR3 DNA: TGTGCCAGCTCGCCTGGGGCAAGGGGAAGTCATACGCAGTATTTT; CDR3 protein: CASSPGARGSHTQYF
D gene: -; V gene: TRBV7-2; clone size: -; J gene: TRBJ2-2; CDR3 DNA: TGTGCCAGCAGCTTAGACCGGTTGTACACCGGGGAGCTGTTTTTT; CDR3 protein: CASSLDRLYTGELFF
D gene: TRBD1; V gene: TRBV2; clone size: -; J gene: TRBJ1-2; CDR3 DNA: TGTGCCAGCAGTGAATCAGGGACAGCGGTGCGGGACTACACCTTC; CDR3 protein: CASSESGTAVRDYTF
D gene: -; V gene: TRBV29-1; clone size: few; J gene: TRBJ2-7; CDR3 DNA: TGCAGCGCGTCTACGAACGACGAGCAGTACTTC; CDR3 protein: CSASTNDEQYF
D gene: TRBD1; V gene: TRBV6-5; clone size: -; J gene: TRBJ1-5; CDR3 DNA: TGTGCCAGCTGCCGACAGGGTCGAAATCAGCCCCAGCATTTT; CDR3 protein: CASCRQGRNQPQHF
D gene: -; V gene: TRBV3-1/TRBV3-2; clone size: -; J gene: TRBJ1-5; CDR3 DNA: TGTGCCAGCAGCCAAGACGGGAATCAGCCCCAGCATTTT; CDR3 protein: CASSQDGNQPQHF
D gene: -; V gene: TRBV10-1; clone size: once; J gene: TRBJ2-1; CDR3 DNA: TGCGCCAGCAGCGATTTCAGCGGCCGATCAGGCAATGAGCAGTTCTTC; CDR3 protein: CASSDFSGRSGNEQFF
D gene: -; V gene: TRBV7-6; clone size: -; J gene: TRBJ1-1; CDR3 DNA: TGTGCCAGCAGCCCTGGGGGAAGGAACACTGAAGCTTTCTTT; CDR3 protein: CASSPGGRNTEAFF
D gene: -; V gene: TRBV3-1/TRBV3-2; clone size: -; J gene: TRBJ1-3; CDR3 DNA: TGTGCCAGCAGCCAAGGCAGGGTAGGAAACACCATATATTTT; CDR3 protein: CASSQGRVGNTIYF
D gene: -; V gene: TRBV29-1; clone size: -; J gene: TRBJ2-1; CDR3 DNA: TGCAGCGTTGCGAAGAACGTGGGAACGAATGAGCAGTTCTTC; CDR3 protein: CSVAKNVGTNEQFF
D gene: -; V gene: TRBV2; clone size: -; J gene: TRBJ1-5; CDR3 DNA: TGTGCCAGCAGTGAGCACAGCATAAACAATCAGCCCCAGCATTTT; CDR3 protein: CASSEHSINNQPQHF
D gene: -; V gene: TRBV29-1; clone size: -; J gene: TRBJ2-1; CDR3 DNA: TGCAGCGTTGGCGCCCCCGGAGAAGGGAACTTGCATGAGCAGTTCTTC; CDR3 protein: CSVGAPGEGNLHEQFF
D gene: -; V gene: TRBV7-9; clone size: -; J gene: TRBJ2-1; CDR3 DNA: TGTGCCAGCAGTGCAGGCAGCTCCTACAATGAGCAGTTCTTC; CDR3 protein: CASSAGSSYNEQFF
D gene: TRBD1; V gene: TRBV19; clone size: few; J gene: TRBJ1-5; CDR3 DNA: TGTGCCAGTAGCCAGGGGGCTTATCAGCCCCAGCATTTT; CDR3 protein: CASSQGAYQPQHF
D gene: TRBD2; V gene: TRBV24-1; clone size: once; J gene: TRBJ2-1; CDR3 DNA: TGTGCCACCAGTGGGAGCGGGGCCTACAATGAGCAGTTCTTC; CDR3 protein: CATSGSGAYNEQFF
D gene: TRBD2; V gene: TRBV2; clone size: -; J gene: TRBJ2-2; CDR3 DNA: TGTGCCAGCAGAGGGCTAGCGGGAGGATCCGGGGAGCTGTTTTTT; CDR3 protein: CASRGLAGGSGELFF
D gene: -; V gene: TRBV5-1; clone size: -; J gene: TRBJ2-2; CDR3 DNA: TGCGCCAGCAGCTTGAACCCCGCGAACACCGGGGAGCTGTTTTTT; CDR3 protein: CASSLNPANTGELFF
D gene: TRBD1; V gene: TRBV19; clone size: once; J gene: TRBJ2-1; CDR3 DNA: TGTGCCAGTAGTCTTGGGACAGGGGCGAACAATGAGCAGTTCTTC; CDR3 protein: CASSLGTGANNEQFF
D gene: TRBD2; V gene: TRBV28; clone size: -; J gene: TRBJ2-7; CDR3 DNA: TGTGCCAGCAGTCCTCGGGGAGCGGGAGGAGCCCAGTACTTC; CDR3 protein: CASSPRGAGGAQYF
D gene: TRBD1; V gene: TRBV5-4; clone size: -; J gene: TRBJ2-1; CDR3 DNA: TGTGCCAGCAGCTTGGCTACAGGGGGTACCTACAATGAGCAGTTCTTC; CDR3 protein: CASSLATGGTYNEQFF
D gene: -; V gene: TRBV25-1; clone size: -; J gene: TRBJ1-2; CDR3 DNA: TGTGCCAGCAGTGCCCGTACGGGAAACTTCTATGGCTACACCTTC; CDR3 protein: CASSARTGNFYGYTF
D gene: -; V gene: TRBV19; clone size: -; J gene: TRBJ1-5; CDR3 DNA: TGTGCCAGTAGTATCAACAGGAGCAATCAGCCCCAGCATTTT; CDR3 protein: CASSINRSNQPQHF
D gene: -; V gene: TRBV18; clone size: -; J gene: TRBJ2-3; CDR3 DNA: TGTGCCAGCTCCCCGATTAGCGGACTCACAGATACGCAGTATTTT; CDR3 protein: CASSPISGLTDTQYF
D gene: -; V gene: TRBV2; clone size: -; J gene: TRBJ1-6; CDR3 DNA: TGTGCCAGCAGCTCGGTTGATTCACCCCTCCACTTT; CDR3 protein: CASSSVDSPLHF
D gene: TRBD1; V gene: TRBV7-9; clone size: -; J gene: TRBJ1-5; CDR3 DNA: TGTGCCAGCAGCGTGGACAGGGGGCAGGTTCAGCCCCAGCATTTT; CDR3 protein: CASSVDRGQVQPQHF
D gene: -; V gene: TRBV19; clone size: -; J gene: TRBJ2-1; CDR3 DNA: TGTGCCAGTAGGAGGACATCACGCTCCTACAATGAGCAGTTCTTC; CDR3 protein: CASRRTSRSYNEQFF